The clone carrying this TCR beta chain was picked up a small number of times. This sample stems from a study of blood T cell repertoires in COVID-19. Data came from immunoSEQ multiplex PCR; TCRdb stores just in-frame clones and leaves some out. The top ten hold about 2.3% of the sample, which has fewer than 350,000 clones, approximately 90% seen once. Losses at the gene ends were 0 bases for V and 2 bases for J; bases not matched to a gene: 2. The germline V gene encodes CDR1 MNHEY and CDR2 SVGEGT. The CDR3 has 15 amino acids. V usage is TRBV6-2 or TRBV6-3 and J usage is TRBJ2-7, with TRBD2 identical over 9 bases. The sample was PBMCs or T cells enriched from blood (not recorded which). This receptor was identified in a woman aged 40 to 50 with acute COVID-19. As DNA, the CDR3 is TGTGCCAGCAGTTACTCTAGCGGGAGCCCCTACGAGCAGTACTTC. Protein sequence: CASSYSSGSPYEQYF.